Listed below are T cell receptor beta chains from one sample, sequenced in a study of shared clonotypes between healthy human individuals. The repertoire was sequenced with immunoSEQ multiplex PCR; TCRdb's copy has only in-frame clones and lacks some. The sample has more than 2,000,000 clones, over 90% seen once; the top ten hold 0.3% to 0.4%. The source material was naive CD4+ T cells from PBMCs. Every receptor here comes from a man aged 18 to 29 in good health. Some clones in this sample may be carry-over from other donors' samples. Each CDR3 is given with its conserved first and last residue. The D gene is left open where the match is weak. The size field is filled for only some rows; it gives once, few, many or a size class.

j_gene	d_gene	abundance	len	v_gene	CDR3nt	CDR3aa
TRBJ2-1	.	once	12	TRBV7-8	TGTGCCAGCAGCTCCCTCCAGGGTTCGCAGTTCTTC	CASSSLQGSQFF
TRBJ1-2	.	.	14	TRBV5-6	TGTGCCAGCAGGAAGACAGGCCGACTGTATGGCTACACCTTC	CASRKTGRLYGYTF
TRBJ2-7	TRBD2	.	15	TRBV5-1	TGCGCCAGCAGCTCCCTAGCGGCCCCGGCCTACGAGCAGTACTTC	CASSSLAAPAYEQYF
TRBJ1-5	TRBD1	.	14	TRBV19	TGTGCCAGTAGTATACCAGGGGGCTGGCAGCCCCAGCATTTT	CASSIPGGWQPQHF
TRBJ2-7	.	.	14	TRBV28	TGTGCCAGCAGACAGGACGGCAGCTCCTACGAGCAGTACTTC	CASRQDGSSYEQYF
TRBJ2-7	TRBD2	.	13	TRBV13	TGTGCCAGCAGCGCCCCCCTCGGGAGGGAGCAGTACTTC	CASSAPLGREQYF
TRBJ2-1	TRBD2	.	17	TRBV11-3	TGTGCCAGCAGCGGCGAAGCGGGAGTTCGGGGGCAGGATGAGCAGTTCTTC	CASSGEAGVRGQDEQFF
TRBJ1-4	.	.	13	TRBV5-4	TGTGCCAGCAGCTTCCCGGGTAATGAAAAACTGTTTTTT	CASSFPGNEKLFF
TRBJ2-3	.	once	15	TRBV6-4	TGTGCCAGCAGTGACAAGTTCTCTAGCACAGATACGCAGTATTTT	CASSDKFSSTDTQYF
TRBJ2-1	.	once	13	TRBV11-2	TGTGCCAGCAGCTTGGGCCAACCCAATGAGCAGTTCTTC	CASSLGQPNEQFF
TRBJ2-7	TRBD1	.	14	TRBV6-1	TGTGCCAGCAGTCAGGGACAGCTACCGAGCGAGCAGTACTTC	CASSQGQLPSEQYF
TRBJ2-5	.	.	12	TRBV18	TGTGCCAGCTCACCAATGGGGGAGACCCAGTACTTC	CASSPMGETQYF
TRBJ1-4	.	.	15	TRBV7-8	TGTGCCAGCAGCGCCCCGTTGCCTCTTAATGAAAAACTGTTTTTT	CASSAPLPLNEKLFF
TRBJ1-2	.	.	16	TRBV6-5	TGTGCCAGCAGTTACTCGAAGGGAGAATCTAACTATGGCTACACCTTC	CASSYSKGESNYGYTF
TRBJ2-3	.	.	11	TRBV19	TGTGCCGCAAGGGGAACAGATACGCAGTATTTT	CAARGTDTQYF
TRBJ2-7	TRBD1	once	15	TRBV7-2	TGTGCCAGCAGCTTAGTACGAGGGGGCAGGTACGAGCAGTACTTC	CASSLVRGGRYEQYF
TRBJ2-7	TRBD1	.	18	TRBV27	TGTGCCAGCTTACCATTACTGACTCATTCGGACAGGGGGTACGAGCAGTACTTC	CASLPLLTHSDRGYEQYF
TRBJ2-7	.	.	15	TRBV18	TGTGCCAGCTCACCGGGGTCCAGGCCGTACTACGAGCAGTACTTC	CASSPGSRPYYEQYF
TRBJ2-2	.	few	12	TRBV7-3	TGTGCCAGCAGCTTAAATACCGGGGAGCTGTTTTTT	CASSLNTGELFF
TRBJ1-2	TRBD1	.	14	TRBV5-1	TGCGCCAGCAGCCGCCTACAGGGGGACGATGGCTACACCTTC	CASSRLQGDDGYTF
TRBJ2-7	TRBD1	once	14	TRBV7-9	TGTGCCAGCAGCTTATCCCAGGGGGCCTACGAGCAGTACTTC	CASSLSQGAYEQYF
TRBJ1-4	.	.	14	TRBV13	TGTGCCAGCAGCCGACGTTCAACTAATGAAAAACTGTTTTTT	CASSRRSTNEKLFF
TRBJ2-3	TRBD2	.	16	TRBV7-9	TGTGCCAGCAGCTTGGGACTAGCGAGCTTCACAGATACGCAGTATTTT	CASSLGLASFTDTQYF
TRBJ2-1	TRBD2	.	16	TRBV18	TGTGCCAGCTCACCGACTCGGGACTACCCTCACAATGAGCAGTTCTTC	CASSPTRDYPHNEQFF
TRBJ2-3	.	few	13	TRBV7-2	TGTGCCAGCAGCTTAGAGAGCACAGATACGCAGTATTTT	CASSLESTDTQYF
TRBJ2-2	.	.	13	TRBV5-4	TGTGCCAGCAGCTCGTTTCAGGCCGGGGAGCTGTTTTTT	CASSSFQAGELFF
TRBJ2-5	.	.	14	TRBV5-6	TGTGCCAGCAGCTTGCTGGGGTGGGAGGAGACCCAGTACTTC	CASSLLGWEETQYF
TRBJ1-4	.	.	13	TRBV28	TGTGCCAGCAGTCCCGGACAGCTGGAAAAACTGTTTTTT	CASSPGQLEKLFF
TRBJ2-5	TRBD2	.	15	TRBV7-9	TGTGCCAGCAGCTTAGGGCTAGCGGAGCCAGGGACCCAGTACTTC	CASSLGLAEPGTQYF
TRBJ1-2	.	few	13	TRBV6-1	TGTGCCAGCAGTGAATCTCTCGAAAGGGGCTACACCTTC	CASSESLERGYTF